Listed below are T cell receptor beta chains from one sample, sequenced in a study of control samples from healthy donors and cancer patients. Assay used: immunoSEQ multiplex PCR; TCRdb lists only in-frame clones, some missing. The sample consists of 100,000 to 150,000 clones, just under 95% of them appearing once. Material for sequencing was blood. These receptors were collected from a man between 18 and 35 years old in good health. CDR3s leave out the opening cysteine and the closing phenylalanine or tryptophan. The D gene is left open where the match is weak.

D gene	V gene	J gene	CDR3 protein
.	TRBV11-2	TRBJ1-3	ASSSGIAGNTIY
.	TRBV6-6	TRBJ1-1	ASSYSIGGHTEAF
TRBD1	TRBV29-1	TRBJ2-7	SASINRGREQY
.	TRBV4-1	TRBJ2-3	ASSLFPGLLVTRTDTQY
TRBD2	TRBV7-9	TRBJ2-3	ASGLAGATDTQY
.	TRBV4-1	TRBJ2-2	ASSPKRLVDGAGELF
.	TRBV18	TRBJ2-2	ASSPSHGFDGELF
.	TRBV19	TRBJ1-1	ASRGANTEAF
.	TRBV28	TRBJ2-7	ASSLTSYEQY
.	TRBV21-1	TRBJ2-3	ASSHRQAWGPSTDTQY
.	TRBV11-3	TRBJ2-3	ASSLAGAGGTDTQY
TRBD2	TRBV5-1	TRBJ2-3	ASSSGLARTDTQY
.	TRBV3-1/TRBV3-2	TRBJ1-5	ASSPWVDQPQH
TRBD1	TRBV5-4	TRBJ1-3	ASSFGQGRGNTIY
.	TRBV20-1	TRBJ2-3	SAKGAGTQY
.	TRBV9	TRBJ2-3	ASSNEGMLTDTQY
.	TRBV11-2	TRBJ1-1	ASSFPGMNTEAF
TRBD2	TRBV2	TRBJ2-7	ASSHQAGGQPEQY
TRBD2	TRBV6-6	TRBJ2-3	ASNEGLAGADTQY
TRBD1	TRBV2	TRBJ1-4	ASRMAGGPYSKLF
TRBD1	TRBV19	TRBJ1-2	ASRDRAYGYT
TRBD2	TRBV5-4	TRBJ2-3	ASSATSGGRDTQY
.	TRBV19	TRBJ1-6	ASSIGSGEHSPLH
TRBD1	TRBV9	TRBJ1-6	ASSSFGDSGSPLH
.	TRBV20-1	TRBJ2-5	SASRTGGLQETQY
.	TRBV7-2	TRBJ2-5	ASSLRTQETQY
TRBD2	TRBV2	TRBJ2-2	AGRLSRTSSPGELF
.	TRBV2	TRBJ2-5	ASSERALPGETQY
TRBD2	TRBV11-3	TRBJ2-5	ASSSATSGQETQY
TRBD2	TRBV9	TRBJ2-1	ASSAPGLASNEQF
.	TRBV12-3/TRBV12-4	TRBJ1-1	ASGPGMNTEAF
TRBD1	TRBV5-1	TRBJ2-2	ASSLAPGQGRSGELF
TRBD2	TRBV7-6	TRBJ2-7	ASSLGSSGSYEQY
TRBD2	TRBV20-1	TRBJ2-3	SASNSGASTDTQY
.	TRBV30	TRBJ2-3	AWTEDYLQTNTQY
.	TRBV3-1/TRBV3-2	TRBJ2-7	ASSQPLSGGGLHEQY
.	TRBV21-1	TRBJ2-7	ASSSRTVYEQY
.	TRBV19	TRBJ1-1	ASRSGGTEAF
.	TRBV19	TRBJ1-4	ASSIRRATNEKLF
TRBD2	TRBV4-1	TRBJ2-5	ASSQGLAGGEETQY
TRBD2	TRBV2	TRBJ2-3	ASSKLAGGRADTQY
TRBD1	TRBV5-4	TRBJ2-3	ASSLAGGYTDTQY
.	TRBV15	TRBJ2-7	ATSGGSSQGYEQY
.	TRBV11-2	TRBJ1-1	ATQQGNTEAF
TRBD1	TRBV5-1	TRBJ2-6	ASSPQGAGANVLT